The rows below give T cell receptor beta chains drawn from one sample of a study of T-cell memory formation after mild COVID-19. Each CDR3 protein gets one entry after TCRdb re-called the 5' RACE reads with MiXCR. The data contain 500,000 to 550,000 distinct CDR3 sequences, roughly 21% of them singletons. Sequences were obtained from PBMCs or a T cell subset sorted from them (not recorded which). The receptors originated from an adult woman who had mild COVID-19 (a few samples of this study predate the infection). Cell type and time point are not known. Both conserved end residues are part of each CDR3. A D gene is named only where the DNA matches it firmly. Clone size appears in some rows only: once, few, many, or a class for an expanded clone.

clone_size	v_call	d_call	cdr3_length	j_call	cdr3_nt	cdr3_aa
-	TRBV6-5	-	13	TRBJ2-7	TGTGCCAGCAGTTACGCGGCAACGGGGGAGCAGTACTTC	CASSYAATGEQYF
many	TRBV10-3	-	13	TRBJ2-3	TGTGCCGGCCGGGACACCCACACAGATACGCAGTATTTT	CAGRDTHTDTQYF
-	TRBV20-1	TRBD2	15	TRBJ2-7	TGCAGTGCTAGAGATGCTAGCGGGGTAGCCTACGAGCAGTACTTC	CSARDASGVAYEQYF
few	TRBV5-4	-	16	TRBJ2-1	TGTGCCAGCAGCCGGGCCCTTGAGACTACTAACAATGAGCAGTTCTTC	CASSRALETTNNEQFF
-	TRBV7-2	TRBD1	15	TRBJ1-4	TGTGCCAGCAGCTTAGCGACAGGGTGGAGTGAAAAACTGTTTTTT	CASSLATGWSEKLFF
-	TRBV19	-	15	TRBJ1-1	TGTGCCAGTAGTATAGTCCGACAGGATAACACTGAAGCTTTCTTT	CASSIVRQDNTEAFF
few	TRBV5-4	TRBD1	14	TRBJ1-2	TGTGCCAGCAGCCCCGGGACAGTTACATATGGCTACACCTTC	CASSPGTVTYGYTF
few	TRBV4-1	-	13	TRBJ1-4	TGCGCCAGCAGCCATATGGGGACGGAGGCCCTGTTTTTT	CASSHMGTEALFF
-	TRBV24-1	TRBD1	16	TRBJ1-5	TGTGCCACCAGTGATACTCGGGACAGCTACAATCAGCCCCAGCATTTT	CATSDTRDSYNQPQHF
-	TRBV12-3/TRBV12-4	TRBD2	18	TRBJ2-1	TGTGCCAGCAGTCACCTCTCTCAGCGGGGGCGCACCTACAATGAGCAGTTCTTC	CASSHLSQRGRTYNEQFF